Sequencing of this T cell receptor (beta chain) was carried out in a study of blood T cell repertoires in COVID-19. Sequencing used immunoSEQ multiplex PCR; TCRdb keeps in-frame clones, though not all of them. The data show some 220,000 clones, around 81% seen once. V lost 4 bases and J lost 1; bases outside the gene matches: 4. The CDR3 covers 16 residues. Germline CDR1 and CDR2: MGHRA and YSYEKL. Material: peripheral blood. The chain joins TRBV4-1 to TRBJ2-1, with 10 bases identical to TRBD1. The TCR was taken from a woman in her sixties with acute or convalescent COVID-19. The CDR3 sequence is CASSPGQGTSYNEQFF. The CDR3 DNA reads as TGCGCCAGCAGCCCGGGACAGGGGACTTCCTACAATGAGCAGTTCTTC.